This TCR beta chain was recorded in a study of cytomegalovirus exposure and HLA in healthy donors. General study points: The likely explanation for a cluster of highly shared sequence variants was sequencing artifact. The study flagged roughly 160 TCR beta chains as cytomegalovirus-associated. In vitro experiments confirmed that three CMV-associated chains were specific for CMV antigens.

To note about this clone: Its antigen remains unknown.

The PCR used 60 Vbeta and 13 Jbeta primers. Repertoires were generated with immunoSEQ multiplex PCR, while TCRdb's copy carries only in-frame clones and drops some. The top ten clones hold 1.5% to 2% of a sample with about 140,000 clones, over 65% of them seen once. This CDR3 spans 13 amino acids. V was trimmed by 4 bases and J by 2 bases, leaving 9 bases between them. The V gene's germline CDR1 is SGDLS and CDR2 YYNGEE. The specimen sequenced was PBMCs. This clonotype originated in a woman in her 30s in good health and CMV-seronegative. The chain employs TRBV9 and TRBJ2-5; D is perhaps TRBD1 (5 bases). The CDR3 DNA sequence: TGTGCCAGCAGCACTCGACAGCAAGAGACCCAGTACTTC. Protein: CASSTRQQETQYF.